This is a list of T cell receptor beta chains from one sample in a study of cytomegalovirus exposure and HLA in healthy donors. Produced via immunoSEQ multiplex PCR; TCRdb's table is partial and in-frame only. Of 120,000 or so clones in the sample, about 96% are singletons; the top ten hold 1.7%. Sequencing was performed on PBMCs. The source of these receptors is a man between 18 and 29 years old in good health and CMV-seronegative. The CDR3 runs from the conserved cysteine through the conserved F or W.

j_call | v_call | cdr3_aa
TRBJ2-7 | TRBV5-1 | CASSPGQGVYEQYF
TRBJ2-1 | TRBV12-5 | CASGPDRGHNEQFF
TRBJ2-7 | TRBV7-9 | CASSGGEYEQYF
TRBJ2-7 | TRBV7-9 | CASSLRDYEQYF
TRBJ1-2 | TRBV5-8 | CASSPRQGALDGYTF
TRBJ1-1 | TRBV6-6 | CASSFRGTDTEAFF
TRBJ2-1 | TRBV9 | CASSPQGDRDYNEQFF
TRBJ2-7 | TRBV7-9 | CASRKGVGYEQYF
TRBJ2-1 | TRBV5-5 | CASSFRLASYNEQFF
TRBJ1-4 | TRBV7-9 | CASSSSGGGEKLFF
TRBJ2-7 | TRBV19 | CASSIPTGQRGHQQYF
TRBJ2-7 | TRBV7-8 | CASSLGFGDEQYF
TRBJ2-5 | TRBV27 | CASSLGALAGDVGETQYF
TRBJ2-2 | TRBV5-4 | CASSLDRASTGELFF
TRBJ2-7 | TRBV18 | CASSPPAEPYEQYF
TRBJ2-2 | TRBV27 | CASSLAAGELFF
TRBJ1-1 | TRBV6-5 | CASSYGTGGLNTEAFF
TRBJ1-2 | TRBV5-8 | CASSPDRTGRTATF
TRBJ1-1 | TRBV11-2 | CASSVTGGAGNTEAFF
TRBJ1-2 | TRBV28 | CASRGRAGAYGYTF
TRBJ2-1 | TRBV9 | CASSVSMAGAQYNEQFF
TRBJ2-7 | TRBV4-1 | CASSTSGGDLEQYF
TRBJ1-3 | TRBV7-3 | CASSSGGAIGNTIYF
TRBJ1-5 | TRBV7-8 | CASSTRDSPRGNQPQHF
TRBJ2-1 | TRBV28 | CASSFDLSGFSYNEQFF
TRBJ2-7 | TRBV28 | CASSGQYPPYEQYF
TRBJ1-2 | TRBV18 | CASSPGDTHYGYTF
TRBJ2-7 | TRBV27 | CASGYPLEGYEQYF
TRBJ2-2 | TRBV27 | CASSFGGAGELFF
TRBJ2-7 | TRBV5-1 | CASSLSRGRGTYEQYF
TRBJ2-1 | TRBV5-1 | CASRGSHSGNEQFF
TRBJ2-7 | TRBV6-1 | CASRSTSGPSYEQYF
TRBJ1-2 | TRBV6-5 | CASSLDRGPNYGYTF
TRBJ2-1 | TRBV9 | CASSGVGGSGSYNEQFF
TRBJ2-7 | TRBV5-1 | CASSLAGTYEQYF
TRBJ2-1 | TRBV7-2 | CASSLWGSSGKGYNEQFF
TRBJ2-1 | TRBV19 | CASNRGGYNEQFF
TRBJ2-3 | TRBV9 | CASSVAHSGRGTDTQYF
TRBJ1-1 | TRBV9 | CASSPPVSGAEAFF
TRBJ2-6 | TRBV14 | CASSQGGRASGANVLTF
TRBJ1-1 | TRBV19 | CASSMTENTEAFF
TRBJ1-1 | TRBV14 | CASSRPTVGGEAFF
TRBJ2-3 | TRBV28 | CASSPSGSTDTQYF
TRBJ2-6 | TRBV28 | CASSRTGVGANVLTF
TRBJ2-1 | TRBV13 | CASSEGLAGLSRDEQFF